Below, 14 T cell receptor beta chains from the same sample are listed, as sequenced in a study of cytomegalovirus exposure and HLA in healthy donors. Assay used: immunoSEQ multiplex PCR; TCRdb lists only in-frame clones, some missing. The sample consists of 100,000 to 150,000 clones, about 88% of them appearing once. Material: PBMCs. These receptors originate from a woman aged 18-29 years in good health and CMV-seronegative.

The chain joins TRBV7-3 to TRBJ2-2; 8 bases fit TRBD2. The trim removed 5 bases at V and 0 bases at J, leaving 8 bases unmatched. The germline gives CDR1 SGHTA, CDR2 FQGTGA. The length of the CDR3 is 17 residues. CDR3 protein: CASSKSSGGANTGELFF. The DNA for the CDR3 is TGTGCCAGCAGCAAATCCAGCGGGGGAGCGAACACCGGGGAGCTGTTTTTT. Filled out from reference TRBV7-3 and TRBJ2-2, the complete variable domain reads GAGVSQTPSNKVTEKGKYVELRCDPISGHTALYWYRQSLGQGPEFLIYFQGTGAADDSGLPNDRFFAVRPEGSVSTLKIQRTERGDSAVYLCASSKSSGGANTGELFFGEGSRLTVL.

This clone has just one count. This chain links TRBV7-6 with TRBJ2-7; 8 positions agree with TRBD2. Per germline, CDR1 SGHVS and CDR2 FNYEAQ. The CDR3 covers 11 residues. The junction had 3 bases not matched to a gene; V was cut back by 4 bases and J by 10 bases. CDR3 sequence: CASSYSGTQYF. As DNA, the CDR3 is TGTGCCAGCAGCTATAGCGGGACTCAGTACTTC. Using reference TRBV7-6 and TRBJ2-7 for the parts outside the CDR3, the full variable domain is GAGVSQSPRYKVTKRGQDVALRCDPISGHVSLYWYRQALGQGPEFLTYFNYEAQQDKSGLPNDRFSAERPEGSISTLTIQRTEQRDSAMYRCASSYSGTQYFGPGTRLTVT.

The chain uses TRBV19 and TRBJ2-4; D is perhaps TRBD2 (5 bases). Germline values: CDR1 LNHDA, CDR2 SQIVND (reference sequence). The CDR3 loop spans 16 amino acids. Trimming cost V 5 bases and J 1 base, with 15 bases left between them. In DNA, the CDR3 is TGTGCCAGTAGTTGGGGAGACCCTTCCGCCAAAAACATTCAGTACTTC. Protein product: CASSWGDPSAKNIQYF.

J is TRBJ2-7 and V is TRBV7-9; 9 bases line up with TRBD1. The CDR3 loop spans 18 amino acids. V gave up 1 base and J gave up 2 bases; unmatched junction bases: 12. In germline, CDR1 is SEHNR, CDR2 FQNEAQ (reference sequence). Here the CDR3 reads CASSLEGTGTGITYEQYF. CDR3 in DNA: TGTGCCAGCAGCTTAGAGGGTACCGGGACAGGGATTACCTACGAGCAGTACTTC.

The chain has TRBV2 and TRBJ2-4, with D possibly TRBD1 on 6 matching bases. Germline V gives CDR1 SNHLY, CDR2 FYNNEI. V lost 3 bases and J 1 base, leaving 10 bases between the germline ends. This CDR3 has 15 amino acids. The CDR3 loop is CASSDTGRAKNIQYF. The CDR3 nucleotides are TGTGCCAGCAGTGACACAGGGCGGGCCAAAAACATTCAGTACTTC.

The chain recombines TRBV6-4 with TRBJ1-1; D is possibly TRBD1 (5 bases). Germline V gene sequence: CDR1 MRHNA, CDR2 SNTAGT. Trimming took 0 bases from V and 1 from J, leaving 6 bases between them. The CDR3 contains 14 residues. This chain's CDR3 is CASSDSQGNTEAFF. The DNA for the CDR3 is TGTGCCAGCAGTGACTCGCAGGGGAACACTGAAGCTTTCTTT.

As concerns this clone: The germline gene is not matched at one end of the junction; a read error may be the cause. This sequence joins TRBV2 and TRBJ1-1, with D possibly matching TRBD1 (6 bases). Per the germline V gene, CDR1 is SNHLY and CDR2 is FYNNEI. The CDR3 covers 12 residues. Here the CDR3 DNA reads TGTGCCAGCAGTACCCGGGGGGCTGAGGCTTTCTTT. Protein product: CASSTRGAEAFF.

V gene TRBV5-1 combines with J gene TRBJ2-5; 8 positions agree with TRBD1. The CDR3 is 14 residues long. CDR1 is SGHRS, CDR2 YFSETQ, per germline. The junction had 3 bases not matched to a gene; V was cut back by 4 bases and J by 1 base. CDR3 DNA: TGCGCCAGCAGCCTGGGACAGGTCCAAGAGACCCAGTACTTC. This translates into CASSLGQVQETQYF.

This chain joins TRBV19 and TRBJ1-2; possibly TRBD1 for D (5 bases). Trimming took 7 bases from V and 2 from J, leaving 11 bases between them. The CDR3 spans 13 residues. CDR1 LNHDA and CDR2 SQIVND come from the germline V gene (reference sequence). The CDR3 spells CASKLEGNYGYTF. CDR3 bases: TGTGCCAGTAAACTGGAGGGGAACTATGGCTACACCTTC.

The chain combines TRBV28 with TRBJ1-2; 10 nucleotides align to TRBD1. J was trimmed by 3 bases and V by 6 bases; bases with no gene match: 7. Germline-derived CDR1 and CDR2 are MDHEN and SYDVKM. The CDR3 sequence is 15 residues long. CDR3 sequence (DNA): TGTGCCAGCAGAGGACAGGGGGATAAGTACTATGGCTACACCTTC. Protein product: CASRGQGDKYYGYTF.

The chain joins TRBV5-1 to TRBJ1-1; TRBD1 agrees at 8 bases. The V and J ends lost 1 base and 6 bases, in that order; junction bases with no gene match: 2. The germline gives CDR1 SGHRS, CDR2 YFSETQ. This CDR3 has 13 amino acids. The DNA of the CDR3 is TGCGCCAGCAGCTTGTCCAGGGGGCCTGAAGCTTTCTTT. It yields the protein CASSLSRGPEAFF.

The V gene is TRBV6-5, the J gene TRBJ2-4; 10 positions agree with TRBD1. CDR1 is MNHEY and CDR2 is SVGAGI in the germline V gene. The CDR3 totals 12 residues. Trimming removed 11 bases from V and 11 bases from J; junction bases left unmatched: 9. The CDR3 DNA is TGTGCCCCCAATAAGGGGACAGGGGTTCAGTACTTC. Translation: CAPNKGTGVQYF.

This clone was picked up a small number of times. This chain links TRBV19 with TRBJ1-1; D might be TRBD1 (6 bases). Trimming took 5 bases from V and 3 from J, leaving 10 bases between them. Germline V lookup: CDR1 LNHDA, CDR2 SQIVND (reference sequence). The CDR3 has 13 amino acids. In DNA form, the CDR3 reads TGTGCCAGTAGTGGCGACAGGTACACTGAAGCTTTCTTT. Protein: CASSGDRYTEAFF. The variable domain in full, with the rest retrieved from reference TRBV19 and TRBJ1-1, is DGGITQSPKYLFRKEGQNVTLSCEQNLNHDAMYWYRQDPGQGLRLIYYSQIVNDFQKGDIAEGYSVSREKKESFPLTVTSAQKNPTAFYLCASSGDRYTEAFFGQGTRLTVV.

V gene TRBV7-2 combines with J gene TRBJ2-7, with 9 bases aligning to TRBD2. Germline V lookup: CDR1 SGHTA, CDR2 FQGNSA. V dropped 5 bases and J dropped 1; count of bases not matched to a gene: 12. This CDR3 is 17 amino acids long. CDR3 amino acids: CASSELKAGGPSYEQYF. The CDR3 bases are TGTGCCAGCAGCGAACTTAAAGCGGGGGGCCCTTCCTACGAGCAGTACTTC.